The 31 T cell receptor beta chains below were found in one sample sequenced in a study of T cell responses to AZD1222 COVID-19 vaccine. Using immunoSEQ multiplex PCR, the repertoire was profiled, and TCRdb retains in-frame clones only, with some absent. The sample has 85,000 to 130,000 clones; about 83% are singletons. Specimen: peripheral blood, collected on day 0 of AZD1222 vaccination. The receptors were gathered from an adult in good health.

CDR3 region: CASRTGSYNSPLHF. The DNA for the CDR3 is TGTGCCAGCAGAACCGGCTCCTATAATTCACCCCTCCACTTT. The rearrangement joins TRBV27 to TRBJ1-6; D gene ambiguous. Trimming took 6 bases from V and 0 from J, leaving 6 bases between them. CDR3 length: 14 residues. From germline, CDR1 is MNHEY and CDR2 SMNVEV (reference sequence).

The chain carries TRBV11-2 and TRBJ2-5, with D unclear. Between the trimmed V and J ends, which lost 4 bases and 1 base, there was a span of 7 bases. CDR1 and CDR2 from the germline V gene are SGHAT and FQNNGV. The CDR3 is 13 residues long. CDR3 in DNA: TGTGCCAGCAGCTCAGTGTCCCAAGAGACCCAGTACTTC. Its protein is CASSSVSQETQYF.

This chain joins TRBV4-2 and TRBJ1-6; a possible D gene is TRBD1 (5 bases). V shed 1 base and J shed 4 bases, with 8 bases lying between them. CDR1 LGHNA and CDR2 YNFKEQ come from the germline V gene. This CDR3 contains 15 residues. Written as DNA, the CDR3 is TGTGCCAGCAGCCAAGGCAGGGATTATAATTCACCCCTCCACTTT. Its protein product is CASSQGRDYNSPLHF.

This clone has just one count. J is TRBJ1-2 and V is TRBV4-3, with TRBD1 as a possible D gene (5 bases). The CDR3 sequence is 15 residues long. CDR1 and CDR2 (germline): LGHNA, YSLEER. The ends were cut back, 1 base at V and 4 bases at J, with 13 bases in the middle. The chain's CDR3 is CASSQAALGGYGYTF. Here the CDR3 DNA reads TGCGCCAGCAGCCAAGCGGCCCTGGGGGGCTATGGCTACACCTTC.

This chain joins TRBV28 and TRBJ1-2; D call uncertain. The V and J ends lost 2 bases and 4 bases respectively, with 8 bases between them. Looked up from germline, CDR1 is MDHEN and CDR2 is SYDVKM. The CDR3 is 13 residues long. The CDR3 DNA reads as TGTGCCAGCAGTTTAATAAGCGGCTATGGCTACACCTTC. Encoded protein: CASSLISGYGYTF.

The chain recombines TRBV11-2 with TRBJ1-2; 7 bases match TRBD1. Germline assignment: CDR1 SGHAT and CDR2 FQNNGV. This CDR3 contains 15 residues. V lost 3 bases to trimming and J lost 2 bases; unmatched junction nucleotides: 6. CDR3 residues: CASSFEGGQNYGYTF. The CDR3 DNA reads TGTGCCAGCAGCTTCGAGGGGGGACAGAACTATGGCTACACCTTC.

The chain joins TRBV3-1 (or the pseudogene TRBV3-2) to TRBJ1-2, with 7 positions matching TRBD1. Losses at the gene ends were 0 bases for V and 8 bases for J; bases not matched to a gene: 9. The germline V gene encodes CDR1 LGHDT and CDR2 YNNKEL (reference sequence). CDR3 length: 15 residues. The CDR3 here is CASSQDLEGAGGYTF. As DNA, the CDR3 is TGTGCCAGCAGCCAAGATTTGGAGGGGGCAGGAGGCTACACCTTC.

V usage is TRBV6-5 and J usage is TRBJ1-6; D remains ambiguous. In germline, CDR1 is MNHEY, CDR2 SVGAGI. V dropped 6 bases and J dropped 10 bases, with 10 bases sitting between them. The CDR3 runs to 12 residues. In DNA, the CDR3 is TGTGCCAGCAGCCAAGGGTTATCACCCCTCCACTTT. Translated, it gives CASSQGLSPLHF.

The V call is TRBV5-1, the J call TRBJ2-3; TRBD2 matches at 8 bases. Per the germline V gene, CDR1 is SGHRS and CDR2 is YFSETQ. V was pared by 0 bases and J by 6 bases, with 9 bases of the junction left unmatched. The CDR3 is 16 residues long. The CDR3 here is CASSLVTGGLLDTQYF. CDR3 in DNA: TGCGCCAGCAGCTTGGTTACGGGGGGGCTGTTGGATACGCAGTATTTT.

The chain carries TRBV7-8 and TRBJ1-6; weak D call: TRBD1 (6 bases). Trimming shortened V by 6 bases and J by 9 bases, and 15 bases separated the two germline ends. The CDR3 totals 14 residues. From germline, CDR1 is SGHVS and CDR2 FQNEAQ. The CDR3 here is CASSFSGAGSPLHF. The CDR3 nucleotides read TGTGCCAGCAGTTTTTCAGGGGCCGGTTCACCCCTCCACTTT.

As to this clone: The sample has other DNA sequences that encode this CDR3 too. V and J are TRBV12-3 or TRBV12-4 and TRBJ2-7; no firm D call. V lost 4 bases to trimming and J lost 0 bases, with 4 bases between them. This CDR3 is 12 amino acids long. The CDR3 spells CASSSSSYEQYF. CDR3 in DNA: TGTGCCAGCAGTTCCTCCTCCTACGAGCAGTACTTC.

J is TRBJ2-3 and V is TRBV2; D possibly corresponds to TRBD1 (6 bases). The germline CDR1 and CDR2 sequences are SNHLY and FYNNEI. V lost 10 bases and J 4 bases, leaving 18 bases between the germline ends. This CDR3 comprises 14 residues. The CDR3 sequence is CATEDGRGADTQYF. For the CDR3, the DNA is TGTGCCACCGAAGACGGCAGGGGAGCAGATACGCAGTATTTT.

V gene TRBV6-6 combines with J gene TRBJ1-1; D is ambiguous. This CDR3 region has 13 residues. The V end was cut by 5 bases, the J end by 8 bases, with 15 bases between. CDR1 and CDR2 (germline): MNHNY, SVGAGI (reference sequence). The CDR3 DNA is TGTGCCAGCAGTCATCGGACCCATAGAGAAGCTTTCTTT. Amino acid sequence: CASSHRTHREAFF.

The rearrangement links TRBV11-2 to TRBJ1-6; D gene uncertain. The germline V gene has CDR1 SGHAT and CDR2 FQNNGV. There are 16 residues in the CDR3. V dropped 3 bases and J dropped 0 bases, with 9 bases sitting between them. The chain's CDR3 is CASSFTQSSYNSPLHF. CDR3 DNA: TGTGCCAGCAGCTTTACTCAGAGCTCCTATAATTCACCCCTCCACTTT. Using reference TRBV11-2 and TRBJ1-6 for the parts outside the CDR3, the full variable domain is EAGVAQSPRYKIIEKRQSVAFWCNPISGHATLYWYQQILGQGPKLLIQFQNNGVVDDSQLPKDRFSAERLKGVDSTLKIQPAKLEDSAVYLCASSFTQSSYNSPLHFGNGTRLTVT.

This chain connects TRBV7-2 to TRBJ1-5; D is undetermined. The CDR3 covers 14 residues. Germline CDR1 SGHTA, CDR2 FQGNSA. The V gene lost 0 bases and the J gene lost 0 bases, with 3 bases spanning the gap. As DNA, the CDR3 is TGTGCCAGCAGCTTAGCTCCTAGCAATCAGCCCCAGCATTTT. Amino acids: CASSLAPSNQPQHF.

The rearrangement joins TRBV19 to TRBJ2-1, with 8 bases identical to TRBD2. CDR1 and CDR2 from the germline V gene are LNHDA and SQIVND (reference sequence). The CDR3 covers 16 residues. Trimming at V came to 3 bases and at J to 4 bases, leaving 8 bases not matched to a gene. The CDR3, as DNA: TGTGCCAGTAGTATGCCTGGCGGGGGGCCGTACAATGAGCAGTTCTTC. Amino acids: CASSMPGGGPYNEQFF.

This sequence joins TRBV2 and TRBJ2-1, with a possible D match to TRBD2 (6 bases). The V and J ends lost 5 bases and 0 bases respectively, with 17 bases between them. CDR1 and CDR2 from the germline V gene are SNHLY and FYNNEI. CDR3 length: 17 residues. The CDR3 sequence is CASSPLSAGSSYNEQFF. The CDR3 DNA follows: TGTGCCAGCAGTCCATTGAGCGCGGGGAGCTCCTACAATGAGCAGTTCTTC.

This clone has more than one count but fewer than ten. V usage is TRBV2 and J usage is TRBJ2-2; D uncertain. From germline, CDR1 is SNHLY and CDR2 FYNNEI. V was trimmed by 7 bases and J by 5 bases, leaving 11 bases between them. The CDR3 has 13 amino acids. The CDR3 reads CASTPRETGELFF. CDR3 DNA: TGTGCCAGCACCCCGCGCGAGACCGGGGAGCTGTTTTTT.

This clone was detected only a few times. V usage is TRBV7-6 and J usage is TRBJ1-6; possibly TRBD1 for D (6 bases). Germline V gene sequence: CDR1 SGHVS, CDR2 FNYEAQ. The CDR3 has 17 residues. V lost 5 bases, J lost 4 bases, and 18 bases lay in between. The DNA for the CDR3 is TGTGCCAGCAGCCCAGGGGTCCGGGGGCCGTATAATTCACCCCTCCACTTT. Protein product: CASSPGVRGPYNSPLHF.

The chain carries TRBV18 and TRBJ1-2; 8 nucleotides align to TRBD1. Germline values: CDR1 KGHSH, CDR2 LQKENI. V was clipped by 1 base and J by 7 bases; unmatched bases: 2. CDR3 size: 13 residues. The CDR3 region has the DNA TGTGCCAGCTCACCACTTGACAGGGGTGGCTACACCTTC. It translates to CASSPLDRGGYTF.

The chain combines TRBV5-8 with TRBJ1-4, with D unresolved. Germline loops: CDR1 SGHTS, CDR2 YDEGEE. The CDR3 extends over 13 amino acids. V lost 4 bases, J lost 5 bases, and 9 bases lay in between. The CDR3 coding sequence is TGTGCCAGCAGCCCCGACCGGAATGAAAAACTGTTTTTT. It translates to CASSPDRNEKLFF.

The chain links TRBV7-3 to TRBJ1-3; D is uncertain. V lost 5 bases, J lost 2 bases, and 10 bases lay in between. The length of the CDR3 is 14 residues. Germline V gene lookup returns CDR1 SGHTA and CDR2 FQGTGA. CDR3 nucleotide sequence: TGTGCCAGCAGCCGACCTGAAACTGGAAACACCATATATTTT. Translation gives CASSRPETGNTIYF.

A word on this clone: In the same sample, other DNA sequences code for this CDR3. J is TRBJ1-5 and V is TRBV19; no reliable D call. V was shortened by 3 bases and J by 0 bases, with 0 bases between the two germline ends. Germline lookup yields CDR1 LNHDA and CDR2 SQIVND (reference sequence). The CDR3 has 12 amino acids. CDR3 nucleotides: TGTGCCAGTAGTATTAGCAATCAGCCCCAGCATTTT. Amino acid sequence: CASSISNQPQHF.

The chain joins TRBV5-1 to TRBJ1-4, with D tentatively TRBD1 (6 bases). The CDR3 covers 16 residues. V lost 4 bases and J 3 bases, leaving 16 bases between the germline ends. CDR1 is SGHRS, CDR2 YFSETQ, per germline. Here the CDR3 reads CASSPTGPGANEKLFF. In DNA form, the CDR3 reads TGCGCCAGCAGCCCCACAGGGCCGGGGGCTAATGAAAAACTGTTTTTT.

This sequence joins TRBV9 and TRBJ2-1; D is possibly TRBD2 (5 bases). Germline CDR1 is SGDLS and CDR2 is YYNGEE. With 1 base removed from V and 7 bases from J, the gap between germline ends came to 12 bases. This CDR3 comprises 14 residues. DNA for the CDR3: TGTGCCAGCAGCGTACTAGCTAATATGAATGAGCAGTTCTTC. Protein: CASSVLANMNEQFF.

This clone has only a few counts. The genes are TRBV28 and TRBJ1-2, with TRBD1 matching 7 bases. The CDR3 runs to 14 residues. Unmatched junction bases numbered 10, after V lost 7 bases and J lost 5 bases. Germline CDR1 and CDR2: MDHEN and SYDVKM. CDR3 protein: CASTPTGEKYGYTF. In DNA form, the CDR3 reads TGTGCCAGCACGCCAACAGGGGAAAAATATGGCTACACCTTC.

V and J are TRBV5-1 and TRBJ2-2; D gene uncertain. With 5 bases removed from V and 1 base from J, the gap between germline ends came to 9 bases. CDR1 and CDR2 (germline): SGHRS, YFSETQ. This CDR3 is built from 14 residues. CDR3 protein: CASRSGRNTGELFF. CDR3 sequence (DNA): TGCGCCAGCAGATCTGGACGGAACACCGGGGAGCTGTTTTTT.

This clone was detected a few times. The chain recombines TRBV6-2 or TRBV6-3 with TRBJ1-1; D remains ambiguous. Germline V gene data show CDR1 as MNHEY and CDR2 as SVGEGT. The germline V and J ends were trimmed by 2 bases and 2 bases, with 9 bases remaining between them. There are 14 residues in the CDR3. The CDR3 region is CASSYGGSNTEAFF. Here the CDR3 DNA reads TGTGCCAGCAGTTACGGTGGGAGTAACACTGAAGCTTTCTTT.

This clone was seen more than once but under ten times. The chain carries TRBV7-8 and TRBJ2-7, with D hard to call. The CDR3 has 14 amino acids. Germline CDR1 SGHVS, CDR2 FQNEAQ. The germline V and J ends were trimmed by 1 base and 0 bases, with 7 bases remaining between them. The CDR3 loop is CASSLERSSYEQYF. As DNA, the CDR3 is TGTGCCAGCAGCTTAGAAAGAAGCTCCTACGAGCAGTACTTC.

CDR3 residues: CASSEYRPDYGYTF. The CDR3 bases are TGTGCCAGCAGTGAGTACCGGCCCGACTATGGCTACACCTTC. The chain joins TRBV2 to TRBJ1-2; D unclear. The CDR3 runs to 14 residues. The germline V gene encodes CDR1 SNHLY and CDR2 FYNNEI. The V and J ends lost 3 bases and 3 bases respectively, with 11 bases between them.

This clone was counted only a few times. The V call is TRBV5-6, the J call TRBJ2-5; no clear D gene. Trimming left V 4 bases short and J 5 bases short, with 12 bases between. The CDR3 consists of 13 residues. Germline CDR1 is SGHDT and CDR2 is YYEEEE. The CDR3, as DNA: TGTGCCAGCAGCCACGATCATGCCGAGACCCAGTACTTC. It encodes CASSHDHAETQYF.